Below, 27 T cell receptor beta chains from the same sample are listed, as sequenced in a study of cytomegalovirus exposure and HLA in healthy donors. PCR was performed using 60 Vbeta and 13 Jbeta primers. Libraries were prepared by immunoSEQ multiplex PCR; TCRdb keeps only in-frame clonotypes and omits some of them. The sample has about 150,000 clones, approximately 70% seen once; the top ten hold approximately 1.6%. Material: PBMCs. The receptors here all came from a woman in her late teens or twenties in good health and CMV-seronegative.

This clone occurred a few times. This chain links TRBV19 with TRBJ2-3, with 7 bases that match TRBD1. Per germline, CDR1 LNHDA and CDR2 SQIVND (reference sequence). This CDR3 has 14 residues. J was trimmed by 1 base and V by 7 bases; bases with no gene match: 5. The CDR3 DNA is TGTGCCAGTACCATAGACAGGGGCACAGATACGCAGTATTTT. Translated: CASTIDRGTDTQYF.

This clone was counted only a few times. This chain connects TRBV5-4 to TRBJ1-2; D uncertain. The CDR3 has 13 residues. From germline, CDR1 is SGHNT and CDR2 YYREEE (reference sequence). V lost 0 bases and J lost 7, with 10 bases in between. The CDR3, as DNA: TGTGCCAGCAGCTTGGAAGTCGGTGGTGGCTACACCTTC. Translation gives CASSLEVGGGYTF.

V gene TRBV7-2 combines with J gene TRBJ2-7; D might be TRBD1 (5 bases). The length of the CDR3 is 17 residues. Germline loops: CDR1 SGHTA, CDR2 FQGNSA. Trimming took 5 bases from V and 1 from J, leaving 21 bases between them. CDR3 nucleotide sequence: TGTGCCAGCAGCGTACGATCAGGACACCTAGTATCCTACGAGCAGTACTTC. Translation gives CASSVRSGHLVSYEQYF. The variable domain in full, with the rest retrieved from reference TRBV7-2 and TRBJ2-7, is GAGVSQSPSNKVTEKGKDVELRCDPISGHTALYWYRQSLGQGLEFLIYFQGNSAPDKSGLPSDRFSAERTGGSVSTLTIQRTQQEDSAVYLCASSVRSGHLVSYEQYFGPGTRLTVT.

This rearrangement joins TRBV7-6 to TRBJ2-5; TRBD1 aligns across 9 bases. The J call may not be correct, given that the DNA end is closer to TRBJ2-7. Germline assignment: CDR1 SGHVS and CDR2 FNYEAQ. The CDR3 contains 15 residues. CDR3 sequence: CASSWGQGGSYEQYF. The CDR3 DNA follows: TGTGCCAGCAGCTGGGGACAGGGAGGCTCCTACGAGCAGTACTTC.

As concerns this clone: An end of the junction does not agree with germline; a read error may underlie this. The rearrangement joins TRBV6-5 to TRBJ2-1; TRBD1 agrees at 7 bases. The CDR3 sequence is 15 residues long. Germline V gene lookup returns CDR1 MNHEY and CDR2 SVGAGI. CDR3 sequence: CASRLQGNSYNGQFF. DNA for the CDR3: TGTGCCAGCAGGCTACAGGGGAACTCCTACAATGGGCAGTTCTTC.

The chain has TRBV28 and TRBJ1-1; D uncertain. The ends were cut back, 1 base at V and 11 bases at J, with 11 bases in the middle. The CDR3 is 12 residues long. The germline V gene has CDR1 MDHEN and CDR2 SYDVKM. The CDR3 nucleotides read TGTGCCAGCAGTTTATCACAGCATGACGCTTTCTTT. As protein: CASSLSQHDAFF.

The chain carries TRBV4-2 and TRBJ2-1, with D possibly matching TRBD2 (6 bases). Looked up from germline, CDR1 is LGHNA and CDR2 is YNFKEQ. There are 21 residues in the CDR3. The V and J ends lost 0 bases and 6 bases respectively, with 30 bases between them. Written as DNA, the CDR3 is TGTGCCAGCAGCCAAGAACCCCCGACTACTAGCACTCTGCCTCCCTCCAATGAGCAGTTCTTC. Encoded protein: CASSQEPPTTSTLPPSNEQFF.

The gene calls are TRBV28 and TRBJ1-5, with 9 bases lining up with TRBD1. The ends lost 5 bases at V and 4 bases at J; junction bases unmatched: 6. In germline, CDR1 is MDHEN, CDR2 SYDVKM. The CDR3 contains 15 residues. CDR3 sequence (DNA): TGTGCCAGCAGTCCATTGACAGGGGGAAATCAGCCCCAGCATTTT. Its translation is CASSPLTGGNQPQHF.

This chain uses TRBV27 with TRBJ1-2, with 8 bases fitting TRBD1. The CDR3 sequence is 16 residues long. Germline values: CDR1 MNHEY, CDR2 SMNVEV (reference sequence). The J segment lost 3 bases and the V segment lost 3 bases, leaving 9 bases of the junction unmatched. CDR3 residues: CASSFRTGTPYYGYTF. DNA of the CDR3: TGTGCCAGCAGTTTCCGGACAGGGACGCCTTACTATGGCTACACCTTC.

CDR3 in DNA: TGTGCTAGTGGTTTGGTATGGGCTCAGCCCCAGCATTTT. It encodes CASGLVWAQPQHF. The J gene is TRBJ1-5, the V gene TRBV12-5; D is uncertain. The V gene lost 0 bases and the J gene lost 6 bases, with 6 bases spanning the gap. The CDR3 contains 13 residues. Germline CDR1 is LGHNT and CDR2 is FRNRAP.

The CDR3 DNA follows: TGTGCCAGCCTTGGGACAGGGAGCTACGAGCAGTACTTC. It translates to CASLGTGSYEQYF. The V gene is TRBV27, the J gene TRBJ2-7; 9 nucleotides agree with TRBD1. The V gene end was trimmed by 8 bases and the J gene end by 3 bases; junction bases not matched to a gene: 5. The germline gives CDR1 MNHEY, CDR2 SMNVEV (reference sequence). This CDR3 comprises 13 residues.

This clone showed up just once. This rearrangement joins TRBV5-1 to TRBJ2-1; TRBD2 aligns across 12 bases. CDR3 length equals 14 residues. The germline V gene has CDR1 SGHRS and CDR2 YFSETQ. V lost 5 bases and J lost 7; bases outside the gene matches: 4. CDR3 loop: CASSYGLAGNEQFF. As DNA, the CDR3 is TGCGCCAGCAGTTATGGACTAGCGGGAAATGAGCAGTTCTTC.

CDR3 protein: CASRATGGNGNTIYF. As DNA, the CDR3 is TGTGCCAGCAGGGCGACAGGGGGCAATGGAAACACCATATATTTT. The rearrangement links TRBV6-1 to TRBJ1-3; 10 bases fit TRBD1. Germline V lookup: CDR1 MNHNS, CDR2 SASEGT. The CDR3 consists of 15 residues. The V gene end was trimmed by 6 bases and the J gene end by 3 bases; junction bases not matched to a gene: 5.

V and J are TRBV4-1 and TRBJ1-4; no definite D call. V lost 3 bases, J lost 0 bases, and 8 bases lay in between. Germline CDR1 and CDR2: MGHRA and YSYEKL. This CDR3 has 15 amino acids. The CDR3 sequence: CASSHAGATNEKLFF. For the CDR3, the DNA is TGCGCCAGCAGCCACGCCGGTGCAACTAATGAAAAACTGTTTTTT.

This chain uses TRBV6-5 with TRBJ2-7; 9 nucleotides agree with TRBD1. In germline, CDR1 is MNHEY, CDR2 SVGAGI. The CDR3 is 14 residues long. The V gene end was trimmed by 0 bases and the J gene end by 4 bases; junction bases not matched to a gene: 1. The CDR3 DNA reads TGTGCCAGCAGTTACTCCGGGACAGGGTACGAGCAGTACGTC. As protein: CASSYSGTGYEQYV.

The gene calls are TRBV7-8 and TRBJ2-2; 9 bases agree with TRBD1. Germline CDR1 and CDR2: SGHVS and FQNEAQ. The CDR3 is 16 amino acids. The ends lost 5 bases at V and 1 base at J; junction bases unmatched: 5. Here the CDR3 DNA reads TGTGCCAGCAGCGCCCGGGACAGGGTGAACACCGGGGAGCTGTTTTTT. This gives the protein CASSARDRVNTGELFF.

The rearrangement joins TRBV6-1 to TRBJ1-1; D unresolved. This CDR3 has 11 residues. Germline V gives CDR1 MNHNS, CDR2 SASEGT. Trimming took 7 bases from V and 5 from J, leaving 8 bases between them. DNA of the CDR3: TGTGCCAGCATGGCCTGGACTGAAGCTTTCTTT. The encoded protein is CASMAWTEAFF.

This clone was observed a few times. The chain combines TRBV4-3 with TRBJ1-2, with TRBD1 matching 8 bases. The V gene end was trimmed by 0 bases and the J gene end by 2 bases; junction bases not matched to a gene: 8. CDR1 LGHNA and CDR2 YSLEER come from the germline V gene. The CDR3 consists of 17 residues. In DNA, the CDR3 is TGCGCCAGCAGCCAAGATAGGAGTAACAGGGGGAACTATGGCTACACCTTC. Translated, it gives CASSQDRSNRGNYGYTF.

This chain joins TRBV5-1 and TRBJ2-1, with 9 bases that match TRBD1. The ends lost 3 bases at V and 6 bases at J; junction bases unmatched: 10. The length of the CDR3 is 16 residues. Germline V gene lookup returns CDR1 SGHRS and CDR2 YFSETQ. Written as DNA, the CDR3 is TGCGCCAGCAGCTCCAACACAGGGGGCCAAGGCAATGAGCAGTTCTTC. As protein: CASSSNTGGQGNEQFF.

In its sample, this clone was seen once. The V and J genes are TRBV9 and TRBJ2-1, with 9 nucleotides matching TRBD2. Germline assignment: CDR1 SGDLS and CDR2 YYNGEE. The length of the CDR3 is 16 residues. After removal of 2 bases from V and 1 base from J, the junction contained 4 bases not matched to a gene. CDR3 nucleotides: TGTGCCAGCAGCGTCGGCGGGGGGGCGTCCTACAATGAGCAGTTCTTC. It encodes CASSVGGGASYNEQFF.

The V call is TRBV4-3, the J call TRBJ2-1, with D possibly matching TRBD2 (5 bases). This CDR3 contains 13 residues. With 1 base removed from V and 8 bases from J, the gap between germline ends came to 9 bases. Germline CDR1 and CDR2: LGHNA and YSLEER. CDR3: CASSQASGDEQFF. The CDR3 bases are TGCGCCAGCAGCCAAGCAAGCGGTGATGAGCAGTTCTTC.

The gene calls are TRBV18 and TRBJ2-2, with TRBD1 matching over 11 bases. Germline values: CDR1 KGHSH, CDR2 LQKENI. Trimming at V came to 9 bases and at J to 4 bases, leaving 10 bases not matched to a gene. The CDR3 runs 16 residues. The CDR3 region is CASCSGTGGFTGELFF. Here the CDR3 DNA reads TGTGCCAGTTGCTCCGGGACAGGGGGTTTCACCGGGGAGCTGTTTTTT. Looking up the rest from reference TRBV18 and TRBJ2-2 gives the full variable domain: NAGVMQNPRHLVRRRGQEARLRCSPMKGHSHVYWYRQLPEEGLKFMVYLQKENIIDESGMPKERFSAEFPKEGPSILRIQQVVRGDSAAYFCASCSGTGGFTGELFFGEGSRLTVL.

The chain carries TRBV5-1 and TRBJ1-1; 10 bases match TRBD1. Germline assignment: CDR1 SGHRS and CDR2 YFSETQ. This CDR3 has 13 amino acids. Trimming at V came to 6 bases and at J to 4 bases, leaving 3 bases not matched to a gene. The CDR3 loop is CASTWTGGTEAFF. CDR3 DNA: TGCGCCAGCACATGGACAGGGGGCACTGAAGCTTTCTTT.

The CDR3 loop is CASGLVSGGGPYNEQFF. As DNA, the CDR3 is TGTGCTAGTGGTTTGGTATCGGGGGGGGGACCCTACAATGAGCAGTTCTTC. The V and J genes are TRBV12-5 and TRBJ2-1; TRBD2 aligns across 8 bases. Trimming removed 0 bases from V and 2 bases from J; junction bases left unmatched: 6. The CDR3 has 17 amino acids. Germline CDR1 reads LGHNT; CDR2 reads FRNRAP.

The table lists this clone with a count of one. The chain uses TRBV18 and TRBJ1-5; a possible D gene is TRBD1 (6 bases). The CDR3 contains 14 residues. Germline CDR1 is KGHSH and CDR2 is LQKENI. The V gene lost 4 bases and the J gene lost 6 bases, with 13 bases spanning the gap. CDR3: CASSLQGFGQPQHF. The CDR3 DNA reads TGTGCCAGCTCACTACAGGGCTTTGGTCAGCCCCAGCATTTT.

In its sample, this clone was seen a few times. The chain is built from TRBV5-4 and TRBJ2-3; the D is unclear. The V end was cut by 1 base, the J end by 4 bases, with 7 bases between. This CDR3 is built from 13 residues. Germline V lookup: CDR1 SGHNT, CDR2 YYREEE (reference sequence). CDR3 in DNA: TGTGCCAGCAGCTTGCGGTCGGCAGATACGCAGTATTTT. It specifies CASSLRSADTQYF.

The chain has TRBV9 and TRBJ1-1; D uncertain. V lost 1 base, J lost 3 bases, and 7 bases lay in between. Germline values: CDR1 SGDLS, CDR2 YYNGEE. The CDR3 loop spans 13 amino acids. The CDR3 bases are TGTGCCAGCAGCGTACGGGTCGACACTGAAGCTTTCTTT. Residues: CASSVRVDTEAFF.